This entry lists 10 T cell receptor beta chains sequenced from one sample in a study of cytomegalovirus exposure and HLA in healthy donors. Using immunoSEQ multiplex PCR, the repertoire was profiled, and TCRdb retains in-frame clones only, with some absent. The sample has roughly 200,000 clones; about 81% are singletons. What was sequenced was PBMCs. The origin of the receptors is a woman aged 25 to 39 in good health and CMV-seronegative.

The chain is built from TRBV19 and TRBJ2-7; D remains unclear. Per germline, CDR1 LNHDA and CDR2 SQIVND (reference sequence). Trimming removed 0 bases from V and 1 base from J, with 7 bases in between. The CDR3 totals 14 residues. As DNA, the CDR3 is TGTGCCAGTAGTATAGATCTCGTTTCCTACGAGCAGTACTTC. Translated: CASSIDLVSYEQYF.

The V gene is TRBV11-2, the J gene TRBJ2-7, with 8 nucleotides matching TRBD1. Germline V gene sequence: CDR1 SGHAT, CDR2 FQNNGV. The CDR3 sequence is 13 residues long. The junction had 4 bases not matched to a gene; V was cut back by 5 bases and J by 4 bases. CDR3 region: CASSPWTGYEQYF. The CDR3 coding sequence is TGTGCCAGCAGCCCCTGGACAGGGTACGAGCAGTACTTC.

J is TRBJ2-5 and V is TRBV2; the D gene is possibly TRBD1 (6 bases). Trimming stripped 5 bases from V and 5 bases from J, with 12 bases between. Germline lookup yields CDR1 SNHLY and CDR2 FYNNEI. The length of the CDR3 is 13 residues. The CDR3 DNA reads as TGTGCCAGCAGTAACAGGGTTCTCGAGACCCAGTACTTC. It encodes CASSNRVLETQYF.

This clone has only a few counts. The CDR3 is CASSQRTGFSYEQYF. Here the CDR3 DNA reads TGTGCCAGCTCACAAAGGACAGGGTTTAGCTACGAGCAGTACTTC. The chain is built from TRBV18 and TRBJ2-7; 8 bases are a match to TRBD1. The germline V gene encodes CDR1 KGHSH and CDR2 LQKENI. CDR3 size: 15 residues. V shed 4 bases, J shed 3 bases, and the junction held 8 bases outside the gene matches.

The CDR3 DNA sequence: TGTGCCAGCAGTTTATGGGGACTAGCGGGAGTGTCCCTTGGGGCCAACGTCCTGACTTTC. Its protein is CASSLWGLAGVSLGANVLTF. The chain is built from TRBV27 and TRBJ2-6, with TRBD2 matching 14 bases. The CDR3 runs to 20 residues. The germline CDR1 and CDR2 sequences are MNHEY and SMNVEV (reference sequence). V shed 1 base, J shed 3 bases, and the junction held 8 bases outside the gene matches.

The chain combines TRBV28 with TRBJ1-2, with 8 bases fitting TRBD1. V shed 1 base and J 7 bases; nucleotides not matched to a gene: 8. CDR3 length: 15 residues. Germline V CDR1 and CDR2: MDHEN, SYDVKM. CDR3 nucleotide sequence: TGTGCCAGCAGTTTATTAGCAGGGGGCTCGGGTGGCTACACCTTC. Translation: CASSLLAGGSGGYTF.

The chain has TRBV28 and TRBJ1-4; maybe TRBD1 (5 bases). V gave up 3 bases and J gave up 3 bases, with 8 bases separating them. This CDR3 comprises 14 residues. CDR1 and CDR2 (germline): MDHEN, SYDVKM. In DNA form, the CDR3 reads TGTGCCAGCAGTTTCGGGGGGGCTAATGAAAAACTGTTTTTT. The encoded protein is CASSFGGANEKLFF. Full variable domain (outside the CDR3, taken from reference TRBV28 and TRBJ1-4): DVKVTQSSRYLVKRTGEKVFLECVQDMDHENMFWYRQDPGLGLRLIYFSYDVKMKEKGDIPEGYSVSREKKERFSLILESASTNQTSMYLCASSFGGANEKLFFGSGTQLSVL.

CDR3 nucleotides: TGTGCCAGCCGAAGTGCTCTGGGAGTGGAGACCCAGTACTTC. Translating gives CASRSALGVETQYF. V is TRBV27 and J is TRBJ2-5, with TRBD2 as a possible D gene (5 bases). The CDR3 has 14 amino acids. V was clipped by 8 bases and J by 5 bases, with 18 bases between them. The germline gives CDR1 MNHEY, CDR2 SMNVEV (reference sequence).

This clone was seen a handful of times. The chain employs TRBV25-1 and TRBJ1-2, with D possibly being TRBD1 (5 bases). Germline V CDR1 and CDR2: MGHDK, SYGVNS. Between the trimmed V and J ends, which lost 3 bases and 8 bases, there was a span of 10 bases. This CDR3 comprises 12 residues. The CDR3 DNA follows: TGTGCCAGCAGTGATCCAGGGCTGGGCTACACCTTC. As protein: CASSDPGLGYTF.

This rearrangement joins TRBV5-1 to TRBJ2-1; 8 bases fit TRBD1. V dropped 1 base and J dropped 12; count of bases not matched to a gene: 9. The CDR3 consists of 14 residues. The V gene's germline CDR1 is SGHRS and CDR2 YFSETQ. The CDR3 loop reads CASSLSQGDWRQFF. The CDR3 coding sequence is TGCGCCAGCAGCTTGTCACAGGGGGATTGGAGGCAGTTCTTC. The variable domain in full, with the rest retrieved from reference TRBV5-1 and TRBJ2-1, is KAGVTQTPRYLIKTRGQQVTLSCSPISGHRSVSWYQQTPGQGLQFLFEYFSETQRNKGNFPGRFSGRQFSNSRSEMNVSTLELGDSALYLCASSLSQGDWRQFFGPGTRLTVL.